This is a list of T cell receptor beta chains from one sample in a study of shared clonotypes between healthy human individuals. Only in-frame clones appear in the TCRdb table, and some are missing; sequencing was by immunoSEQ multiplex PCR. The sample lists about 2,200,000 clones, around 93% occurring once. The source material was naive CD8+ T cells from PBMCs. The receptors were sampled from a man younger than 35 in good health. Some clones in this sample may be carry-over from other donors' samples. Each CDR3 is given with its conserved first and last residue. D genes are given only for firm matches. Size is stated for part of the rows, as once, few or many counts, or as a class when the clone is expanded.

CDR3 protein: CASSFSGSYEQYF
CDR3 DNA: TGTGCCAGCAGTTTTAGCGGGAGCTACGAGCAGTACTTC
V gene: TRBV27
clone size: few
CDR3 length: 13
J gene: TRBJ2-7
D gene: TRBD2

CDR3 protein: CASSSDRMNTEAFF
CDR3 DNA: TGTGCCAGCAGTAGCGACCGCATGAACACTGAAGCTTTCTTT
V gene: TRBV2
clone size: -
CDR3 length: 14
J gene: TRBJ1-1
D gene: -

CDR3 protein: CASSVGGANTEAFF
CDR3 DNA: TGTGCCAGCAGCGTAGGAGGGGCCAACACTGAAGCTTTCTTT
V gene: TRBV9
clone size: once
CDR3 length: 14
J gene: TRBJ1-1
D gene: -

CDR3 protein: CASRRGQGYEQYF
CDR3 DNA: TGTGCCAGCAGAAGGGGACAGGGGTACGAGCAGTACTTC
V gene: TRBV6-1
clone size: -
CDR3 length: 13
J gene: TRBJ2-7
D gene: TRBD1

CDR3 protein: CASSGANEVNTEAFF
CDR3 DNA: TGTGCCAGCAGTGGGGCGAATGAGGTCAACACTGAAGCTTTCTTT
V gene: TRBV28
clone size: -
CDR3 length: 15
J gene: TRBJ1-1
D gene: -

CDR3 protein: CASITPGESEQFF
CDR3 DNA: TGTGCCAGCATCACCCCGGGAGAGAGTGAGCAGTTCTTC
V gene: TRBV7-9
clone size: -
CDR3 length: 13
J gene: TRBJ2-1
D gene: -

CDR3 protein: CSGRDITYEQYF
CDR3 DNA: TGCAGCGGACGGGACATTACCTACGAGCAGTACTTC
V gene: TRBV29-1
clone size: -
CDR3 length: 12
J gene: TRBJ2-7
D gene: -

CDR3 protein: CASSLSSPTDTQYF
CDR3 DNA: TGTGCCAGCAGCTTGAGCAGTCCGACAGATACGCAGTATTTT
V gene: TRBV5-4
clone size: -
CDR3 length: 14
J gene: TRBJ2-3
D gene: -

CDR3 protein: CASSAPWGGGYEQYF
CDR3 DNA: TGTGCCAGCAGTGCCCCGTGGGGGGGCGGCTACGAGCAGTACTTC
V gene: TRBV28
clone size: -
CDR3 length: 15
J gene: TRBJ2-7
D gene: -

CDR3 protein: CASNYDRATSTDTQYF
CDR3 DNA: TGTGCCAGCAACTACGACAGGGCCACCAGCACAGATACGCAGTATTTT
V gene: TRBV7-9
clone size: once
CDR3 length: 16
J gene: TRBJ2-3
D gene: TRBD1

CDR3 protein: CASSQDSGNTIYF
CDR3 DNA: TGCGCCAGCAGCCAAGATTCTGGAAACACCATATATTTT
V gene: TRBV4-1
clone size: -
CDR3 length: 13
J gene: TRBJ1-3
D gene: -

CDR3 protein: CASSYPQGNYGYTF
CDR3 DNA: TGTGCCAGCAGCTACCCCCAGGGTAACTATGGCTACACCTTC
V gene: TRBV7-9
clone size: -
CDR3 length: 14
J gene: TRBJ1-2
D gene: -

CDR3 protein: CASSLSPGAGAKEQFF
CDR3 DNA: TGTGCCAGCAGTTTATCCCCCGGGGCAGGCGCCAAGGAGCAGTTCTTC
V gene: TRBV27
clone size: -
CDR3 length: 16
J gene: TRBJ2-1
D gene: -

CDR3 protein: CASSHRTVDSGANVLTF
CDR3 DNA: TGTGCCAGCAGCCACCGGACCGTAGACTCTGGGGCCAACGTCCTGACTTTC
V gene: TRBV7-8
clone size: -
CDR3 length: 17
J gene: TRBJ2-6
D gene: -

CDR3 protein: CASSFNPLIGHNEQFF
CDR3 DNA: TGTGCCAGCAGCTTTAATCCCCTCATCGGTCACAATGAGCAGTTCTTC
V gene: TRBV7-3
clone size: -
CDR3 length: 16
J gene: TRBJ2-1
D gene: -

CDR3 protein: CASRLSGTGANTEAFF
CDR3 DNA: TGTGCCAGCAGGCTTAGCGGGACAGGGGCGAACACTGAAGCTTTCTTT
V gene: TRBV7-9
clone size: -
CDR3 length: 16
J gene: TRBJ1-1
D gene: TRBD1

CDR3 protein: CASSGAGARGNEQFF
CDR3 DNA: TGTGCCAGCAGTGGGGCGGGGGCGCGGGGTAATGAGCAGTTCTTC
V gene: TRBV27
clone size: -
CDR3 length: 15
J gene: TRBJ2-1
D gene: -

CDR3 protein: CASSLLGGGNTEAFF
CDR3 DNA: TGTGCCAGCAGTTTATTGGGGGGGGGAAACACTGAAGCTTTCTTT
V gene: TRBV28
clone size: -
CDR3 length: 15
J gene: TRBJ1-1
D gene: -

CDR3 protein: CASSLKGPGLAGAEQFF
CDR3 DNA: TGTGCCAGCAGTTTAAAGGGGCCCGGACTAGCGGGGGCTGAGCAGTTCTTC
V gene: TRBV27
clone size: -
CDR3 length: 17
J gene: TRBJ2-1
D gene: TRBD2

CDR3 protein: CASSGQGDNQPQHF
CDR3 DNA: TGTGCCAGCAGCGGACAGGGGGACAATCAGCCCCAGCATTTT
V gene: TRBV9
clone size: few
CDR3 length: 14
J gene: TRBJ1-5
D gene: TRBD1

CDR3 protein: CASSQGTSGSFNEQFF
CDR3 DNA: TGCGCCAGCAGCCAAGGGACTAGCGGGAGTTTCAATGAGCAGTTCTTC
V gene: TRBV4-3
clone size: -
CDR3 length: 16
J gene: TRBJ2-1
D gene: TRBD2

CDR3 protein: CASSFRDGGEQFF
CDR3 DNA: TGCGCCAGCAGTTTCCGGGACGGGGGTGAGCAGTTCTTC
V gene: TRBV4-3
clone size: -
CDR3 length: 13
J gene: TRBJ2-1
D gene: -

CDR3 protein: CASSEFVGYTQYF
CDR3 DNA: TGTGCCAGCAGTGAATTTGTGGGTTATACGCAGTATTTT
V gene: TRBV6-1
clone size: -
CDR3 length: 13
J gene: TRBJ2-3
D gene: -

CDR3 protein: CATSSGVGGQETQYF
CDR3 DNA: TGTGCCACCAGCAGCGGAGTTGGGGGGCAAGAGACCCAGTACTTC
V gene: TRBV15
clone size: -
CDR3 length: 15
J gene: TRBJ2-5
D gene: -

CDR3 protein: CASSFRDRVWSYNEQFF
CDR3 DNA: TGTGCCAGCAGTTTTAGGGACAGGGTTTGGTCCTACAATGAGCAGTTCTTC
V gene: TRBV28
clone size: -
CDR3 length: 17
J gene: TRBJ2-1
D gene: TRBD1

CDR3 protein: CASSPEWGYEKLFF
CDR3 DNA: TGTGCCAGCAGCCCTGAGTGGGGTTATGAAAAACTGTTTTTT
V gene: TRBV7-8
clone size: -
CDR3 length: 14
J gene: TRBJ1-4
D gene: -

CDR3 protein: CASRGRPPFNTGELFF
CDR3 DNA: TGTGCCAGCAGGGGTAGGCCTCCTTTTAACACCGGGGAGCTGTTTTTT
V gene: TRBV11-1
clone size: -
CDR3 length: 16
J gene: TRBJ2-2
D gene: -

CDR3 protein: CASSGSSHRDGGLSGANVLTF
CDR3 DNA: TGTGCCAGCAGCGGCTCTTCTCACCGGGACGGCGGGCTCTCTGGGGCCAACGTCCTGACTTTC
V gene: TRBV9
clone size: -
CDR3 length: 21
J gene: TRBJ2-6
D gene: -

CDR3 protein: CASSSGVRGQGKASNQPQHF
CDR3 DNA: TGTGCCAGCAGCTCCGGTGTAAGGGGACAGGGAAAGGCTAGCAATCAGCCCCAGCATTTT
V gene: TRBV7-8
clone size: -
CDR3 length: 20
J gene: TRBJ1-5
D gene: TRBD1

CDR3 protein: CASRLQDATNEKLFF
CDR3 DNA: TGTGCCAGCAGGTTACAGGATGCAACTAATGAAAAACTGTTTTTT
V gene: TRBV6-1
clone size: -
CDR3 length: 15
J gene: TRBJ1-4
D gene: -

CDR3 protein: CASSIGLGTSNEQFF
CDR3 DNA: TGTGCCAGTAGTATAGGTTTAGGGACGTCCAATGAGCAGTTCTTC
V gene: TRBV19
clone size: -
CDR3 length: 15
J gene: TRBJ2-1
D gene: -

CDR3 protein: CASTLAGGSSYEQYF
CDR3 DNA: TGTGCCAGCACGCTAGCGGGGGGGAGCTCCTACGAGCAGTACTTC
V gene: TRBV2
clone size: -
CDR3 length: 15
J gene: TRBJ2-7
D gene: TRBD2

CDR3 protein: CASGPQLVYGYTF
CDR3 DNA: TGTGCCAGTGGACCGCAACTCGTCTATGGCTACACCTTC
V gene: TRBV27
clone size: -
CDR3 length: 13
J gene: TRBJ1-2
D gene: -

CDR3 protein: CASSSTLAGQETQYF
CDR3 DNA: TGCGCCAGCAGTAGCACCCTAGCGGGCCAAGAGACCCAGTACTTC
V gene: TRBV4-1
clone size: -
CDR3 length: 15
J gene: TRBJ2-5
D gene: TRBD2

CDR3 protein: CASSERTVRTEAFF
CDR3 DNA: TGTGCCAGCAGTGAAAGGACAGTGCGCACTGAAGCTTTCTTT
V gene: TRBV9
clone size: -
CDR3 length: 14
J gene: TRBJ1-1
D gene: -

CDR3 protein: CASSPRTGGGDEQYF
CDR3 DNA: TGTGCCAGCAGCCCGAGGACGGGAGGAGGTGACGAGCAGTACTTC
V gene: TRBV9
clone size: -
CDR3 length: 15
J gene: TRBJ2-7
D gene: TRBD2

CDR3 protein: CATLRAETGGQETQYF
CDR3 DNA: TGTGCCACACTACGAGCCGAGACAGGGGGCCAAGAGACCCAGTACTTC
V gene: TRBV10-3
clone size: -
CDR3 length: 16
J gene: TRBJ2-5
D gene: TRBD1

CDR3 protein: CASTAGPRGAYEQYF
CDR3 DNA: TGTGCCAGCACCGCAGGACCCCGTGGGGCATACGAGCAGTACTTC
V gene: TRBV11-1
clone size: -
CDR3 length: 15
J gene: TRBJ2-7
D gene: -